This entry lists 15 T cell receptor beta chains sequenced from one sample in a study of T-cell memory formation after mild COVID-19. TCRdb fed the 5' RACE reads into MiXCR, producing one record per CDR3 protein. The sample consists of around 150,000 distinct CDR3 sequences, approximately 10% of them appearing once. Sequencing was done on a sample of PBMCs or a T cell subset sorted from them (not recorded which). These receptors originate from a man between 18 and 29 years old who had mild COVID-19 (a few samples of this study predate the infection). Cell type and time point are not known.

This clonotype was seen more than once but under ten times. The V gene is TRBV7-9, the J gene TRBJ1-1; D not certain. Trimming removed 2 bases at V and 5 bases at J, with 12 bases between. CDR3 length: 14 amino acids. The germline gives CDR1 SEHNR, CDR2 FQNEAQ (reference sequence). The CDR3 nucleotides read TGTGCCAGCAGCTTAAAAGGAGGGTCAACTGAAGCTTTCTTT. It encodes CASSLKGGSTEAFF.

This clonotype has a handful of counts. V and J are TRBV18 and TRBJ1-1, with 9 bases fitting TRBD1. J was trimmed by 0 bases and V by 3 bases; bases with no gene match: 8. CDR1 KGHSH and CDR2 LQKENI come from the germline V gene. This CDR3 is built from 17 residues. CDR3 coding DNA: TGTGCCAGCTCACCTGGGACAGGGAGGATTTTGAACACTGAAGCTTTCTTT. It specifies CASSPGTGRILNTEAFF.

The chain couples TRBV5-6 to TRBJ1-2; 11 bases are a match to TRBD1. This CDR3 has 15 amino acids. Losses at the gene ends were 5 bases for V and 5 bases for J; bases not matched to a gene: 8. The germline V gene has CDR1 SGHDT and CDR2 YYEEEE. The CDR3 DNA sequence: TGTGCCAGCAGGACCGGGACAGGGGGTTCGTATGGCTACACCTTC. Residues: CASRTGTGGSYGYTF.

The chain recombines TRBV7-2 with TRBJ1-3; no definite D call. This CDR3 region has 14 residues. V lost 6 bases and J 3 bases, leaving 12 bases between the germline ends. Germline values: CDR1 SGHTA, CDR2 FQGNSA. CDR3 amino acids: CASSQANNGNTIYF. As DNA, the CDR3 is TGTGCCAGCAGTCAAGCCAACAATGGAAACACCATATATTTT.

This chain uses TRBV9 with TRBJ2-2, with unresolved D. The V gene's germline CDR1 is SGDLS and CDR2 YYNGEE. The CDR3 has 13 residues. Between the trimmed V and J ends, which lost 0 bases and 8 bases, there was a span of 8 bases. The CDR3 loop is CASSVDPRGELFF. In nucleotides, the CDR3 is TGTGCCAGCAGCGTAGACCCGCGAGGGGAGCTGTTTTTT.

The gene calls are TRBV7-3 and TRBJ1-1; no firm D call. CDR3 length: 15 residues. From germline, CDR1 is SGHTA and CDR2 FQGTGA. Between the trimmed V and J ends, which lost 0 bases and 3 bases, there was a span of 11 bases. CDR3 sequence: CASSLTYTSDTEAFF. The DNA for the CDR3 is TGTGCCAGCAGCTTAACTTACACCTCGGACACTGAAGCTTTCTTT.

A few counts support this clonotype. This chain joins TRBV4-2 and TRBJ1-2; D call uncertain. Germline CDR1 LGHNA, CDR2 YNFKEQ. The CDR3 loop spans 14 amino acids. V was cut by 2 bases and J by 2 bases, with 9 bases left in between. The chain's CDR3 is CASSQNPANYGYTF. In DNA, the CDR3 is TGTGCCAGCAGCCAAAATCCCGCCAACTATGGCTACACCTTC.

This chain uses TRBV3-1 with TRBJ1-2; TRBD1 is a possible D gene (5 bases). Per germline, CDR1 LGHDT and CDR2 YNNKEL (reference sequence). The ends were cut back, 4 bases at V and 4 bases at J, with 13 bases in the middle. The CDR3 loop spans 14 amino acids. The CDR3 DNA sequence: TGTGCCAGCAGCCGCTGGGGGAGTGGCTATGGCTACACCTTC. This encodes CASSRWGSGYGYTF.

Only a few counts were recorded for this clonotype. The chain is built from TRBV4-3 and TRBJ2-5, with D possibly TRBD2 on 7 matching bases. From germline, CDR1 is LGHNA and CDR2 YSLEER. The CDR3 covers 18 residues. Between the trimmed V and J ends, which lost 0 bases and 4 bases, there was a span of 21 bases. The DNA for the CDR3 is TGCGCCAGCAGCCAAGAAGAGGGTCGCGGGGGCCGGGGAGAGACCCAGTACTTC. It specifies CASSQEEGRGGRGETQYF.

This clonotype was recorded a few times. CDR3 residues: CASSSQLTSGGGDTQYF. The CDR3 DNA is TGTGCCAGCAGCTCGCAACTTACTAGCGGGGGAGGAGATACGCAGTATTTT. The gene calls are TRBV7-3 and TRBJ2-3, with 11 bases that match TRBD2. Germline-derived CDR1 and CDR2 are SGHTA and FQGTGA. The length of the CDR3 is 17 residues. V lost 4 bases to trimming and J lost 5 bases; unmatched junction nucleotides: 11.

The chain carries TRBV5-1 and TRBJ2-5; 7 positions match TRBD1. V shed 6 bases and J 1 base; nucleotides not matched to a gene: 6. Germline loops: CDR1 SGHRS, CDR2 YFSETQ. The CDR3 runs to 14 residues. CDR3 in amino acids: CASTATGIQETQYF. The CDR3 coding sequence is TGCGCCAGCACCGCGACAGGGATCCAAGAGACCCAGTACTTC.

This clonotype turned up a few times. DNA for the CDR3: TGTGCCAGCAGCTACCGTCGGGACAGGGTCTACGAGCAGTACTTC. Its protein is CASSYRRDRVYEQYF. The chain uses TRBV7-2 and TRBJ2-7; 9 bases fit TRBD1. Germline V gene sequence: CDR1 SGHTA, CDR2 FQGNSA. With 4 bases clipped from V and 3 bases from J, the junction kept 7 bases outside the gene matches. The CDR3 contains 15 residues.

The chain has TRBV18 and TRBJ1-2; the match to TRBD1 covers 7 bases. CDR1 is KGHSH, CDR2 LQKENI, per germline. With V trimmed by 5 bases and J by 0 bases, 6 bases remained unmatched. The CDR3 is made up of 15 amino acids. CDR3 region: CASSEQGKANYGYTF. CDR3 in DNA: TGTGCCAGCTCAGAACAGGGGAAGGCTAACTATGGCTACACCTTC.

This clonotype was found once. This chain connects TRBV24-1 to TRBJ2-2; no clear D. Germline CDR1 reads KGHDR; CDR2 reads SFDVKD. V was pared by 5 bases and J by 8 bases, with 11 bases between. This CDR3 region has 13 residues. The CDR3 region is CATSGDSPGELFF. The CDR3 nucleotides read TGTGCCACCAGTGGCGACTCCCCGGGGGAGCTGTTTTTT.

This clonotype was recorded at least ten times. This chain connects TRBV7-2 to TRBJ2-1; D may be TRBD1 (5 bases). The CDR3 loop spans 12 amino acids. Germline V gene data show CDR1 as SGHTA and CDR2 as FQGNSA. V was shortened by 2 bases and J by 11 bases, with 10 bases between the two germline ends. The CDR3 sequence: CASSLSRVKQFF. The CDR3 DNA reads TGTGCCAGCAGCTTATCCAGGGTGAAGCAGTTCTTC.